These T cell receptor beta chains were read from a single sample in a study of cytomegalovirus exposure and HLA in healthy donors. Data came from immunoSEQ multiplex PCR; TCRdb stores just in-frame clones and leaves some out. The data hold under 150,000 clones, with roughly four fifths observed a single time. The sample consisted of PBMCs. Source of these receptors: a woman aged 25 to 39 in good health and CMV-seronegative. Each CDR3 is given with its conserved first and last residue. The D gene is left open where the match is weak. Rows give clone size only sometimes, using once, few, many, or a class for an expanded clone.

j_call,v_call,clone_size,d_call,cdr3_nt,cdr3_aa
TRBJ2-3,TRBV5-1,few,.,TGCGCCAGCAGGTATGCGACTAGCACAGATACGCAGTATTTT,CASRYATSTDTQYF
TRBJ1-5,TRBV19,.,TRBD1,TGTGCCAGTAGTTACAGGGGGAGTCAGCCCCAGCATTTT,CASSYRGSQPQHF
TRBJ2-7,TRBV5-1,.,.,TGCGCCAGCAGCACGAGCTCCTACGAGCAGTACTTC,CASSTSSYEQYF
TRBJ2-1,TRBV19,.,TRBD2,TGTGCCAGTACGGAGCGGGGGCGCAACAATGAGCAGTTCTTC,CASTERGRNNEQFF
TRBJ2-7,TRBV7-2,.,.,TGTGCCAGCAGCCTTACTTCCTACGAGCAGTACTTC,CASSLTSYEQYF
TRBJ2-2,TRBV11-3,.,TRBD2,TGTGCCAGCAGCTTCACTAGCGCCGGGGAGCTGTTTTTT,CASSFTSAGELFF
TRBJ1-2,TRBV7-9,once,.,TGTGCCAGCAGCTTAAGACAGGGCTACACCTTC,CASSLRQGYTF
TRBJ1-2,TRBV2,.,TRBD1,TGTGCCAGCAGTGAAGGGGGGGCAGGGGGTACCTATGGCTACACCTTC,CASSEGGAGGTYGYTF
TRBJ2-2,TRBV11-2,.,TRBD1,TGTGCCAGCAGCTCGACAGGGGGCACCGGGGAGCTGTTTTTT,CASSSTGGTGELFF
TRBJ2-6,TRBV30,.,.,TGTGCCTGGAGACCCCAGCAGGCCTCTGGGGCCAACGTCCTGACTTTC,CAWRPQQASGANVLTF
TRBJ1-1,TRBV5-1,many,.,TGCGCCAGCACCCGGGGACAACTGAACACTGAAGCTTTCTTT,CASTRGQLNTEAFF
TRBJ1-1,TRBV19,.,.,TGTGCCAGTACCATAGGGGGGGTCTACACTGAAGCTTTCTTT,CASTIGGVYTEAFF
TRBJ1-2,TRBV19,.,.,TGTGCCAGTAGTATAACAGGGCTCTATGGCTACACCTTC,CASSITGLYGYTF
TRBJ1-2,TRBV7-9,few,.,TGTGCCAGCAGCTTAGACATCTGGGGCTACACCTTC,CASSLDIWGYTF
TRBJ1-6,TRBV6-5,.,.,TGTGCCAGCAGTCAGAATAATTCACCCCTCCACTTT,CASSQNNSPLHF
TRBJ1-5,TRBV28,few,.,TGTGCCAGCAGTTTAACAGGGCTACGTCAGCCCCAGCATTTT,CASSLTGLRQPQHF